The next 22 T cell receptor beta chains were all read from a single sample in a study of T-cell reconstitution after alpha-beta-depleted transplantation in children. The library targeted TCRbeta and was prepared with unique molecular identifiers. TCRdb re-called the PCR reads through MiXCR, storing one row per CDR3 protein. Of 45,000 to 60,000 distinct CDR3 sequences listed, around half are singletons. The sample consisted of peripheral blood, taken before TCRalphabeta/CD19-depleted stem cell transplant. The receptors were gathered from a boy younger than two with SCID, due to receive a stem cell transplant.

This clonotype was seen only once. Germline is not matched at one junction end, which may reflect a read error. The CDR3 here is CASSGGTTDTQFF. Written as DNA, the CDR3 is TGTGCCAGCAGTGGCGGAACCACAGATACGCAGTTTTTT. The chain links TRBV6-4 to TRBJ2-3; D uncertain. Germline V gene sequence: CDR1 MRHNA, CDR2 SNTAGT. This CDR3 is 13 amino acids long.

V gene TRBV19 combines with J gene TRBJ2-1; D remains unclear. The V end was cut by 1 base, the J end by 6 bases, with 7 bases between. Looked up from germline, CDR1 is LNHDA and CDR2 is SQIVND (reference sequence). This CDR3 comprises 13 residues. Here the CDR3 reads CASSIGLSNEQFF. The CDR3 DNA reads TGTGCCAGTAGTATAGGCCTTTCCAATGAGCAGTTCTTC.

The chain couples TRBV29-1 to TRBJ2-5; a possible D gene is TRBD1 (5 bases). CDR1 is SQVTM, CDR2 ANQGSEA, per germline. The CDR3 length is 11 residues. V gave up 3 bases and J gave up 4 bases, with 6 bases separating them. In DNA, the CDR3 is TGCAGCGTTGACAGGGCAGAGACCCAGTACTTC. It specifies CSVDRAETQYF.

V is TRBV12-3 or TRBV12-4 and J is TRBJ1-4; D ambiguous. V gave up 5 bases and J gave up 8 bases, with 15 bases separating them. CDR3 length: 14 amino acids. The DNA of the CDR3 is TGTGCCAGCAGTCATTTGGCCCTGCCGGAAAAACTGTTTTTT. Protein product: CASSHLALPEKLFF.

J is TRBJ2-7 and V is TRBV12-3 or TRBV12-4; D gene unclear. With 3 bases removed from V and 2 bases from J, the gap between germline ends came to 5 bases. The length of the CDR3 is 12 residues. The CDR3: CASSFYAYEQYF. The CDR3 bases are TGTGCCAGCAGTTTTTACGCCTACGAGCAGTACTTC.

The rearrangement uses TRBV6-2 or TRBV6-3 and TRBJ1-6; a weak D match, TRBD1 (5 bases). Germline lookup yields CDR1 MNHEY and CDR2 SVGEGT. V lost 3 bases and J lost 7, with 13 bases in between. The CDR3 covers 15 residues. Written as DNA, the CDR3 is TGTGCCAGCAGTTATCGCCAGGGCAGGAATTCACCCCTCCACTTT. It is translated as CASSYRQGRNSPLHF.

This chain uses TRBV6-5 with TRBJ2-3, with D tentatively TRBD1 (5 bases). Germline lookup yields CDR1 MNHEY and CDR2 SVGAGI. V shed 1 base and J shed 4 bases, with 15 bases lying between them. The CDR3 has 16 amino acids. Here the CDR3 reads CASSYWAGRAADTQYF. CDR3 DNA sequence: TGTGCCAGCAGTTACTGGGCCGGCAGGGCGGCAGATACGCAGTATTTT.

CDR3 in amino acids: CASREFSGEWADTQYF. DNA of the CDR3: TGTGCCAGCCGAGAGTTTAGCGGGGAGTGGGCAGATACGCAGTATTTT. The chain joins TRBV27 to TRBJ2-3; 8 bases map to TRBD2. This CDR3 has 16 amino acids. In germline, CDR1 is MNHEY, CDR2 SMNVEV (reference sequence). With 8 bases clipped from V and 4 bases from J, the junction kept 14 bases outside the gene matches.

This clonotype has more than one count but fewer than ten. The rearrangement links TRBV6-1 to TRBJ2-3; 8 bases are a match to TRBD1. Losses at the gene ends were 1 base for V and 2 bases for J; bases not matched to a gene: 2. CDR1 and CDR2 (germline): MNHNS, SASEGT. The CDR3 covers 15 residues. The CDR3 reads CASSEGTGHTDTQYF. The CDR3, as DNA: TGTGCCAGCAGTGAAGGGACAGGGCACACAGATACGCAGTATTTT.

CDR3 nucleotide sequence: TGCAGCGTTGATGAGCCAGGGTCCGGTGGGCCCCAGCATTTT. Translation: CSVDEPGSGGPQHF. This chain joins TRBV29-1 and TRBJ1-5; D might be TRBD1 (5 bases). CDR1 and CDR2 (germline): SQVTM, ANQGSEA. The CDR3 sequence is 14 residues long. V lost 3 bases to trimming and J lost 9 bases, with 18 bases between them.

This clonotype turned up a few times. The rearrangement joins TRBV10-3 to TRBJ2-1; TRBD2 matches 14 bases. Looked up from germline, CDR1 is ENHRY and CDR2 is SYGVKD. The length of the CDR3 is 18 residues. The junction had 11 bases not matched to a gene; V was cut back by 6 bases and J by 4 bases. The CDR3 loop is CAIRVPGLAGALYNEQFF. CDR3 coding DNA: TGTGCCATCAGAGTCCCGGGACTAGCGGGGGCCTTATACAATGAGCAGTTCTTC.

This sequence joins TRBV5-1 and TRBJ2-3; a weak D match, TRBD2 (7 bases). Trimming shortened V by 4 bases and J by 2 bases, and 17 bases separated the two germline ends. The CDR3 length is 16 residues. CDR1 is SGHRS, CDR2 YFSETQ, per germline. Written as DNA, the CDR3 is TGCGCCAGCAGCCTAATGCGGGGGCTCTTCACAGATACGCAGTATTTT. This translates into CASSLMRGLFTDTQYF.

The table lists this clonotype with many counts. The rearrangement uses TRBV7-9 and TRBJ2-7; D is ambiguous. This CDR3 comprises 13 residues. The germline V and J ends were trimmed by 6 bases and 2 bases, with 11 bases remaining between them. The germline CDR1 and CDR2 sequences are SEHNR and FQNEAQ (reference sequence). CDR3 DNA: TGTGCCAGCAGTTCCCGTACCACCTACGAGCAGTACTTC. This codes for CASSSRTTYEQYF.

The rearrangement joins TRBV19 to TRBJ2-1; perhaps TRBD2 as D (6 bases). V lost 3 bases to trimming and J lost 4 bases, with 19 bases between them. The CDR3 extends over 17 amino acids. Germline assignment: CDR1 LNHDA and CDR2 SQIVND (reference sequence). The chain's CDR3 is CASSIGPRGTIYNEQFF. The CDR3 nucleotides read TGTGCCAGTAGTATTGGGCCCCGGGGGACCATTTACAATGAGCAGTTCTTC.

This clonotype was counted a few times. This chain joins TRBV18 and TRBJ1-5; perhaps TRBD1 as D (5 bases). The CDR3 is made up of 16 amino acids. With 3 bases removed from V and 6 bases from J, the gap between germline ends came to 18 bases. Germline-derived CDR1 and CDR2 are KGHSH and LQKENI. CDR3 in amino acids: CASSPASGTSGQPQHF. The CDR3 DNA reads TGTGCCAGCTCACCTGCTTCAGGGACCTCAGGTCAGCCCCAGCATTTT.

At least ten counts were recorded for this clonotype. The chain is built from TRBV6-2 or TRBV6-3 and TRBJ2-2; D might be TRBD2 (6 bases). The germline V gene encodes CDR1 MNHEY and CDR2 SVGEGT. The CDR3 has 13 residues. The V end lost 1 base, the J end lost 9 bases, and 9 bases lay between the germline ends. The CDR3 here is CASSYFGSRELFF. The CDR3 DNA follows: TGTGCCAGCAGTTACTTCGGGAGCCGGGAGCTGTTTTTT.

The gene calls are TRBV6-1 and TRBJ2-7; no clear D gene. V was clipped by 6 bases and J by 9 bases, with 18 bases between them. Germline V lookup: CDR1 MNHNS, CDR2 SASEGT. This CDR3 contains 13 residues. The CDR3 DNA follows: TGTGCCAGCAGCGATCTCTCAGGAATCGGGCAGTACTTC. It encodes CASSDLSGIGQYF.

This clonotype was observed a handful of times. The rearrangement links TRBV7-6 to TRBJ2-5; TRBD2 matches 13 bases. This CDR3 has 14 residues. The germline V gene encodes CDR1 SGHVS and CDR2 FNYEAQ. J was trimmed by 5 bases and V by 8 bases; bases with no gene match: 5. The CDR3 region has the DNA TGTGCCAGCGGGACTAGCGGGGCCGGGGAGACCCAGTACTTC. Its translation is CASGTSGAGETQYF.

The CDR3 region is CSARPVAAGYEQYF. DNA for the CDR3: TGCAGTGCTCGTCCTGTAGCGGCTGGGTACGAGCAGTACTTC. The chain carries TRBV20-1 and TRBJ2-7; D might be TRBD2 (6 bases). CDR1 and CDR2 from the germline V gene are DFQATT and SNEGSKA (reference sequence). The V end was cut by 5 bases, the J end by 4 bases, with 18 bases between. CDR3 length: 14 amino acids.

V is TRBV5-1 and J is TRBJ2-3; the D gene is possibly TRBD1 (5 bases). The CDR3 totals 14 residues. The germline gives CDR1 SGHRS, CDR2 YFSETQ. V dropped 4 bases and J dropped 6 bases, with 15 bases sitting between them. The CDR3 protein is CASSPSPPGDTQYF. The CDR3 bases are TGCGCCAGCAGCCCAAGCCCCCCAGGGGATACGCAGTATTTT.

The J gene is TRBJ1-3, the V gene TRBV12-3 or TRBV12-4; possible D gene TRBD1, 6 bases. The ends were cut back, 7 bases at V and 0 bases at J, with 16 bases in the middle. The CDR3 runs to 16 residues. CDR3 region: CASITRGANSGNTIYF. The CDR3 nucleotides read TGTGCCAGCATCACCCGGGGGGCCAACTCTGGAAACACCATATATTTT.

This clonotype was found many times. The rearrangement links TRBV6-1 to TRBJ2-3; weak D call: TRBD2 (5 bases). From germline, CDR1 is MNHNS and CDR2 SASEGT. The ends were cut back, 0 bases at V and 1 base at J, with 8 bases in the middle. The CDR3 length is 15 residues. The CDR3 loop reads CASSEALGGTDTQYF. CDR3 in DNA: TGTGCCAGCAGTGAAGCGCTCGGGGGCACAGATACGCAGTATTTT.